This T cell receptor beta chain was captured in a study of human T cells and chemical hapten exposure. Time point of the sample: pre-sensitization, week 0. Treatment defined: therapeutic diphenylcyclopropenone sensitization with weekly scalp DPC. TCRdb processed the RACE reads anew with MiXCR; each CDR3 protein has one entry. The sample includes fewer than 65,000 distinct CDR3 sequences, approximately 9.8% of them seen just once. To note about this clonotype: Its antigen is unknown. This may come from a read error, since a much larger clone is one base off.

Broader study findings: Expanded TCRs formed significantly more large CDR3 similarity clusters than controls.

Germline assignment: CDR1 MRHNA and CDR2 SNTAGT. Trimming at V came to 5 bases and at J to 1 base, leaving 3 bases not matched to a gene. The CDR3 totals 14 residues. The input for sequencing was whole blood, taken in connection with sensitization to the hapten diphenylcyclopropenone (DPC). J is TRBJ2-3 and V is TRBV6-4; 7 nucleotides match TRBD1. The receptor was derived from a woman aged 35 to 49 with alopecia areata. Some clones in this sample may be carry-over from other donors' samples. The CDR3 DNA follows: TGTGCCAGCAGTCGGACAGGAGGCACAGATACGCAGTATTTT. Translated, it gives CASSRTGGTDTQYF.